This T cell receptor (beta chain) comes out of a study of T cell repertoires in aging, cancer and after chemotherapy. Amplification of TCR beta used genomic DNA extracted from peripheral blood. Multiplex touch-down PCR with TRB-A/B primers amplified rearranged V-D-J TRB sequences. MiXCR, run by TCRdb on the multiplex PCR reads, gives a single entry per CDR3 protein. In the table there are approximately 930 distinct CDR3 sequences, 50% to 65% of which are singletons. Material for sequencing was blood. This sequence was found in a human donor with a blood cancer.

CDR3 nucleotides: TGTGCCAGCAGCCAAGGGACAGGGAACACTGAAGCTTTCTTT. Its translation is CASSQGTGNTEAFF. The rearrangement uses TRBV6-5 and TRBJ1-1, with 8 positions matching TRBD1. The CDR3 extends over 14 amino acids. After removal of 6 bases from V and 1 base from J, the junction contained 4 bases not matched to a gene. Germline V lookup: CDR1 MNHEY, CDR2 SVGAGI.